This T cell receptor beta chain was captured in a study of shared clonotypes between healthy human individuals. The table came from immunoSEQ multiplex PCR; TCRdb's copy has only in-frame clones and leaves some out. This repertoire shows 2 million to 2.5 million clones, over 85% found once; its top ten account for approximately 0.36%. This CDR3 is 15 amino acids long. The germline V gene has CDR1 SGHTA and CDR2 FQGNSA. Germline trimming cut 3 bases from V and 2 bases from J; bases unmatched to any gene: 4. The source material was naive CD4+ T cells from PBMCs. Subset in this sample: CD45RA+ positively selected. The chain links TRBV7-2 to TRBJ2-3; 8 bases fit TRBD2. The sequence came from a man between 18 and 35 years old in good health. Some clones in this sample may be carry-over from other donors' samples. The CDR3 nucleotides are TGTGCCAGCAGCTTTACTAGCGGATTCACAGATACGCAGTATTTT. Translation gives CASSFTSGFTDTQYF.